The entry below describes one T cell receptor (beta chain). The sample originates from a study of blood T cell repertoires in COVID-19. Study-wide background: Whether acute or convalescent, the COVID-19 samples came from the United States, Italy and Spain. PBMCs, B-cell-depleted T cells, or T cells provided the cDNA or gDNA that made up the material.

Original handling: Scientists estimated how many nucleated cells there were by amplifying reference gene primers. Some clones are missing from TCRdb's copy, which holds only in-frame ones; the method was immunoSEQ multiplex PCR. D and trimming were read from the DNA, whereas the V and J calls and clone size are those reported in that table. This table holds some 120,000 clones, more than 75% found once. The CDR3 loop spans 16 amino acids. Per the germline V gene, CDR1 is SGHVS and CDR2 is FQNEAQ. The J segment lost 3 bases and the V segment lost 5 bases, leaving 8 bases of the junction unmatched. The chain links TRBV7-8 to TRBJ1-5, with 9 bases lining up with TRBD1. This receptor was identified in a man over 45 with acute or convalescent COVID-19. Sequencing was carried out using peripheral blood. CDR3 coding DNA: TGTGCCAGCAGCCATAACCGGGACAGGGCCAATCAGCCCCAGCATTTT. It codes for CASSHNRDRANQPQHF.